This is a list of T cell receptor beta chains from one sample in a study of shared clonotypes between healthy human individuals. Method: immunoSEQ multiplex PCR; TCRdb's copy keeps in-frame clones and lacks some. The sample includes 2 million to 2.5 million clones, about 94% of them seen just once. Sequencing was done on a sample of naive CD8+ T cells sorted from blood. These receptors all come from a man younger than 35 in good health. The CDR3 runs from the conserved cysteine through the conserved F or W. Each record gives: clone size, D gene, J gene, V gene, CDR3 protein, CDR3 DNA. D genes are given only for firm matches. Clone size, where shown, is once, few, many, or a class for clones that have expanded.

NA | NA | TRBJ2-1 | TRBV13 | CASSRSEDPNEQFF | TGTGCCAGCAGCCGTTCGGAGGATCCGAATGAGCAGTTCTTC
NA | NA | TRBJ2-2 | TRBV13 | CASSLAHLGETGELFF | TGTGCCAGCAGCTTAGCACATTTGGGCGAAACCGGGGAGCTGTTTTTT
NA | NA | TRBJ2-5 | TRBV5-6 | CASTLRQSQETQYF | TGTGCCAGCACCCTTCGACAGTCCCAAGAGACCCAGTACTTC
NA | TRBD2 | TRBJ2-2 | TRBV2 | CASAGTSGYTGELFF | TGTGCCAGCGCCGGGACTAGCGGTTACACCGGGGAGCTGTTTTTT
NA | NA | TRBJ1-3 | TRBV5-6 | CASNPTGPSGNTIYF | TGTGCCAGCAACCCGACAGGTCCCTCGGGAAACACCATATATTTT
NA | NA | TRBJ1-5 | TRBV9 | CASSAEGWQPQHF | TGTGCCAGCAGCGCAGAGGGGTGGCAGCCCCAGCATTTT
NA | TRBD2 | TRBJ2-5 | TRBV5-1 | CASSPSGTSGGAETQYF | TGCGCCAGCAGCCCATCCGGGACTAGCGGGGGGGCAGAGACCCAGTACTTC
NA | TRBD1 | TRBJ2-7 | TRBV28 | CASSLVGRGYEQYF | TGTGCCAGCAGTTTAGTGGGCAGGGGGTACGAGCAGTACTTC
NA | NA | TRBJ2-1 | TRBV7-9 | CASQGWEAPSNEQFF | TGTGCCAGCCAAGGGTGGGAGGCACCTTCGAATGAGCAGTTCTTC
NA | NA | TRBJ1-6 | TRBV5-5 | CASSLGPESPLHF | TGTGCCAGCAGCTTAGGTCCGGAATCACCCCTCCACTTT
NA | TRBD1 | TRBJ1-1 | TRBV5-4 | CASSWTGMGNTEAFF | TGTGCCAGCAGCTGGACAGGGATGGGGAACACTGAAGCTTTCTTT
NA | TRBD1 | TRBJ1-5 | TRBV28 | CASRDRVSNQPQHF | TGTGCCAGCAGGGACAGGGTTAGCAATCAGCCCCAGCATTTT
once | NA | TRBJ1-2 | TRBV21-1 | CASKEGSGYTF | TGTGCCAGCAAGGAGGGTAGTGGCTACACCTTC
NA | NA | TRBJ1-3 | TRBV9 | CASTGPGNTIYF | TGTGCCAGCACCGGACCTGGAAACACCATATATTTT
NA | NA | TRBJ1-4 | TRBV28 | CASSFLGERGEKLFF | TGTGCCAGCAGTTTCTTGGGGGAGAGGGGTGAAAAACTGTTTTTT
NA | TRBD2 | TRBJ2-3 | TRBV7-9 | CASSSPLGGSDTQYF | TGTGCCAGCAGCTCCCCCTTAGGCGGGAGTGATACGCAGTATTTT
once | NA | TRBJ1-1 | TRBV7-6 | CASSLGIQAFF | TGTGCCAGCAGCTTGGGCATCCAAGCTTTCTTT